This T cell receptor beta chain emerged from a study of regulatory T cells in long-lasting Graves disease. Time point here: persistent/refractory GD, antithyroid drugs over 5 years with positive TRAb. From PBMCs, RNA was extracted and then used to make the TCR library. CDR3 length: 15 residues. V was shortened by 10 bases and J by 3 bases, with 22 bases between the two germline ends. The germline CDR1 and CDR2 sequences are ENHRY and SYGVKD. Arm-PCR with iRepertoire HTBI primers amplified the CDR3 regions for these TCR beta libraries. TCRdb independently ran MiXCR on the multiplex PCR reads; one entry per CDR3 protein. The data hold fewer than 450,000 distinct CDR3 sequences, with around 24% observed a single time.

The TCR comes from a female donor with Graves disease. V is TRBV10-3 and J is TRBJ2-7; possible D gene TRBD2, 5 bases. Specimen: peripheral blood mononuclear cells (PBMCs), collected when the disease was refractory, from a patient treated with antithyroid drugs. The chain's CDR3 is CANSPLEGAIYEQYF. The CDR3 coding sequence is TGTGCCAACTCCCCCCTCGAGGGAGCCATCTACGAGCAGTACTTC.